The sequence of this T cell receptor beta chain was determined in a study of cytomegalovirus exposure and HLA in healthy donors. General observations from the study: Donor immune exposure was known only as CMV serostatus.

In regard to this clone: Its antigen is unknown.

The CDR3 contains 14 residues. V was clipped by 4 bases and J by 7 bases, with 16 bases between them. Germline V lookup: CDR1 MDHEN, CDR2 SYDVKM. Both 60 Vbeta primers and 13 Jbeta primers went into the PCR. Clones were read by immunoSEQ multiplex PCR, and TCRdb kept only the in-frame ones, dropping some. Found here are 150,000 to 200,000 clones, 80% to 85% of them singletons; the top ten hold 0.96%. This TCR came from a girl aged 2 to 9 in good health and CMV-seropositive. Sequenced sample: PBMCs. This rearrangement joins TRBV28 to TRBJ1-2, with a tentative D call TRBD1 (6 bases). DNA for the CDR3: TGTGCCAGCAGTTCCCCGACAGGAGTATCTGGCTACACCTTC. Encoded protein: CASSSPTGVSGYTF.